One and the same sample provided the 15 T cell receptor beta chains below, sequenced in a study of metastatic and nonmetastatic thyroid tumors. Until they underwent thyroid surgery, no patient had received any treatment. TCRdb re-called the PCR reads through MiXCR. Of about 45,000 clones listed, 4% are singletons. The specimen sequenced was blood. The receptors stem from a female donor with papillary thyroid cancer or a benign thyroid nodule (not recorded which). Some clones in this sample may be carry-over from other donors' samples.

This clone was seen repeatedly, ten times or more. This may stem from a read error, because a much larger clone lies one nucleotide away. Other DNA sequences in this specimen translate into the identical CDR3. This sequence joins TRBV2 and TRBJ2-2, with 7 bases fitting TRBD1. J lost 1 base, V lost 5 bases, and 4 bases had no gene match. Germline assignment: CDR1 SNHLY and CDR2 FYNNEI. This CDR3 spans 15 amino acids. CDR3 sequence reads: CASSPRTGNTGELFF. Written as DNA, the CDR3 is TGTGCCAGCAGTCCCCGGACAGGGAACACCGGGGAGCTGTTTTTT.

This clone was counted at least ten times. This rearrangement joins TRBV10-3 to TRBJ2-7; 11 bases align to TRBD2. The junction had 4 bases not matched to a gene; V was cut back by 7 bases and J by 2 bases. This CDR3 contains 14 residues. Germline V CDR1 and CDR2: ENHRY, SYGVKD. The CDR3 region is CAIKGTSGTYEQYF. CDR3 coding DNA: TGTGCCATCAAAGGGACTAGCGGTACCTACGAGCAGTACTTC.

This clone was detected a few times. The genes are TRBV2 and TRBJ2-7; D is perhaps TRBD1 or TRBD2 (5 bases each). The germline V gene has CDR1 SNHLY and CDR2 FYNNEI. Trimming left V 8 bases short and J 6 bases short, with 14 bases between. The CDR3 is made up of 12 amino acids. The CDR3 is CASLYRRSEQYF. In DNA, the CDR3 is TGTGCCAGCCTGTACAGGAGGTCCGAGCAGTACTTC.

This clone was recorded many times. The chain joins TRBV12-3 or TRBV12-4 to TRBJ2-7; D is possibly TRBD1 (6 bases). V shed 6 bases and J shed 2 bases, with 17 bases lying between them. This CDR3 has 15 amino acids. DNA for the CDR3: TGTGCCAGCAGCCATCCAGGGGTTGGACCCTACGAGCAGTACTTC. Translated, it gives CASSHPGVGPYEQYF.

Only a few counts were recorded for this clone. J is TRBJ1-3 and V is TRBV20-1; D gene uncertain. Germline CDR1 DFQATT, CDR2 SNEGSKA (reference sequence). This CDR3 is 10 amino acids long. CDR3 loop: CRRMPNTIYF. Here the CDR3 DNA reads TGCAGGCGCATGCCAAACACCATATATTTT.

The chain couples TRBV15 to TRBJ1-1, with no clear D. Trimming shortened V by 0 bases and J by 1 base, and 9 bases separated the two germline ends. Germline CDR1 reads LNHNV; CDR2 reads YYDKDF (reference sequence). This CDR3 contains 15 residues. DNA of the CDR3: TGTGCCACCAGCAGAGATCTATCGGGGAACACTGAAGCTTTCTTT. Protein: CATSRDLSGNTEAFF.

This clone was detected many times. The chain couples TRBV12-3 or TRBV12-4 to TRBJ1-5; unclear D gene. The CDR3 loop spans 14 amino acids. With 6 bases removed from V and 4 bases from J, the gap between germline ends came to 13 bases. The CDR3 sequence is CASRSVGSNQPQHF. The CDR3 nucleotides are TGTGCCAGCAGGTCGGTGGGATCAAATCAGCCCCAGCATTTT.

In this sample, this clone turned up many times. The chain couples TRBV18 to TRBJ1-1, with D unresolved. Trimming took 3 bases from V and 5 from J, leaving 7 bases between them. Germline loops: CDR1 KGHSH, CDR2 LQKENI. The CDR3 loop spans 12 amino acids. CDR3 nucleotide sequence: TGTGCCAGCTCACCTAGGGAAACTGAAGCTTTCTTT. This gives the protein CASSPRETEAFF.

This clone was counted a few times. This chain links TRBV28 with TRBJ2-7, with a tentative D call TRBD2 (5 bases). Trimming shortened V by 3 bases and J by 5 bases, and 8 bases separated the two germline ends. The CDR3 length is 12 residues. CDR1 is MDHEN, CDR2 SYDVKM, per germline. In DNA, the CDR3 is TGTGCCAGCAGTTTCGCCGGGAACGAGCAGTACTTC. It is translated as CASSFAGNEQYF.

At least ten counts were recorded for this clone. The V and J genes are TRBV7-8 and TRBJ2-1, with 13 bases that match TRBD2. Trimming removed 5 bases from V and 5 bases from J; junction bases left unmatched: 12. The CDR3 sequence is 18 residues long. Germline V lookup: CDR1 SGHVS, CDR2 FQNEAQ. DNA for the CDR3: TGTGCCAGCAGCGTACTAGCGGGAGGGCCTAGGAATGACAATGAGCAGTTCTTC. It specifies CASSVLAGGPRNDNEQFF.

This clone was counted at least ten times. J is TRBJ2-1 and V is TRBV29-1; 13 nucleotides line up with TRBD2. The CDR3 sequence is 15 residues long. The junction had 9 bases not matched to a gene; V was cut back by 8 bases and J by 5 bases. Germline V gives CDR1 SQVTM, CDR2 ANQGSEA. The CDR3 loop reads CSTRTSGRGDNEQFF. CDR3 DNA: TGCAGCACCCGGACTAGCGGGAGAGGCGACAATGAGCAGTTCTTC.

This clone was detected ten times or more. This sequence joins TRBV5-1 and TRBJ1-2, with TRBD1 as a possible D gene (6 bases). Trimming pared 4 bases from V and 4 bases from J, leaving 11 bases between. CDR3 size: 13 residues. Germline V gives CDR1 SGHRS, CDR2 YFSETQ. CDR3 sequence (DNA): TGCGCCAGCAGCCCGGACAGAGTCTATGGCTACACCTTC. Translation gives CASSPDRVYGYTF.

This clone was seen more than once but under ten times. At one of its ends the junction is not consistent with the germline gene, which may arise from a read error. The CDR3 is CASRPEGANSEAFF. The CDR3 DNA is TGTGCCAGCAGGCCAGAGGGCGCGAACAGTGAAGCTTTCTTT. V usage is TRBV11-3 and J usage is TRBJ1-1; unclear D gene. CDR3 length equals 14 residues. Germline V gene data show CDR1 as SGHNT and CDR2 as YENEEA.

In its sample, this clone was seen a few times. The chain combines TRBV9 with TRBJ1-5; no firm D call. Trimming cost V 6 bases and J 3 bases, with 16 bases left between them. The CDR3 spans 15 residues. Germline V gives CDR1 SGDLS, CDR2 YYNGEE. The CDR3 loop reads CASNRAGMDNQPQHF. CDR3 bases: TGTGCCAGCAATCGGGCGGGAATGGACAATCAGCCCCAGCATTTT.

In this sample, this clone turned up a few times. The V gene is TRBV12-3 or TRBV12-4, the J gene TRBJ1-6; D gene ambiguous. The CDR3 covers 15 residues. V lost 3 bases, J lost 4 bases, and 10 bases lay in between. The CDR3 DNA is TGTGCCAGCAGTTTGCGGACTGGGTATAATTCACCCCTCCACTTT. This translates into CASSLRTGYNSPLHF.